A single sample is the source of the 11 T cell receptor beta chains below, sequenced in a study of T-cell memory formation after mild COVID-19. TCRdb reprocessed the 5' RACE reads via MiXCR and lists one record per CDR3 protein. This sample carries more than 250,000 distinct CDR3 sequences, around 16% of them seen once, and the ten largest clones take around 23%. Sequencing was carried out using PBMCs or a T cell subset sorted from them (not recorded which). These receptors were obtained from a young man who had mild COVID-19 (a few samples of this study predate the infection). Cell type and time point are not known.

This clonotype was observed a few times. The chain links TRBV29-1 to TRBJ1-1; D is unclear. The CDR3 loop spans 11 amino acids. CDR1 is SQVTM, CDR2 ANQGSEA, per germline. Deletions cut 2 bases from V and 6 bases from J, with 7 bases between. The DNA for the CDR3 is TGCAGCGTTGAATCGGGCCCTGAAGCTTTCTTT. Translating gives CSVESGPEAFF.

This chain joins TRBV6-2 or TRBV6-3 and TRBJ1-2; a possible D gene is TRBD1 (5 bases). The CDR3 runs to 13 residues. Trimming pared 3 bases from V and 8 bases from J, leaving 13 bases between. The germline V gene encodes CDR1 MNHEY and CDR2 SVGEGT. CDR3 protein: CASSYRRGRGYTF. Here the CDR3 DNA reads TGTGCCAGCAGTTATAGACGGGGACGGGGCTACACCTTC.

This clonotype was observed a few times. The chain uses TRBV10-3 and TRBJ2-5; 8 bases are a match to TRBD1. CDR3 length equals 14 residues. The germline CDR1 and CDR2 sequences are ENHRY and SYGVKD. V gave up 2 bases and J gave up 4 bases; unmatched junction bases: 3. CDR3 protein: CAISEDRGIETQYF. CDR3 coding DNA: TGTGCCATCAGTGAGGACAGGGGTATAGAGACCCAGTACTTC.

The rearrangement joins TRBV24-1 to TRBJ2-1, with 9 bases fitting TRBD2. CDR1 and CDR2 from the germline V gene are KGHDR and SFDVKD. V lost 1 base and J lost 2; bases outside the gene matches: 2. The CDR3 is 16 residues long. CDR3 sequence: CATSDFGGGAYNEQFF. As DNA, the CDR3 is TGTGCCACCAGTGATTTTGGCGGGGGGGCCTACAATGAGCAGTTCTTC.

This clonotype was seen more than once but under ten times. The V and J genes are TRBV7-9 and TRBJ1-1; perhaps TRBD1 as D (5 bases). The ends were cut back, 5 bases at V and 6 bases at J, with 13 bases in the middle. The CDR3 has 13 amino acids. Per the germline V gene, CDR1 is SEHNR and CDR2 is FQNEAQ (reference sequence). The chain's CDR3 is CASSTRWGPEAFF. The CDR3 DNA reads TGTGCCAGCAGCACCCGCTGGGGCCCTGAAGCTTTCTTT.

The chain employs TRBV30 and TRBJ1-2, with D possibly being TRBD1 (5 bases). V lost 3 bases, J lost 9 bases, and 23 bases lay in between. The CDR3 contains 15 residues. Germline CDR1 reads GTSNPN; CDR2 reads SVGIG (reference sequence). As DNA, the CDR3 is TGTGCCTGGAGGGGGACGGAGCCCTTTGCCCTCAGCTACACCTTC. As protein: CAWRGTEPFALSYTF.

This chain joins TRBV30 and TRBJ2-1, with 7 bases fitting TRBD1. The CDR3 sequence is 15 residues long. Germline values: CDR1 GTSNPN, CDR2 SVGIG (reference sequence). V lost 4 bases and J lost 9; bases outside the gene matches: 15. In DNA, the CDR3 is TGTGCCTGGAACCGCGCAGGGGGTCCCGCGGGTGAGCAGTTCTTC. Its protein product is CAWNRAGGPAGEQFF.

The chain joins TRBV12-3 or TRBV12-4 to TRBJ2-7; 10 positions agree with TRBD1. With V trimmed by 6 bases and J by 4 bases, 6 bases remained unmatched. The CDR3 contains 14 residues. CDR3 DNA: TGTGCCAGCAGCCCCGGGACAGGGGAATACGAGCAGTACTTC. The encoded protein is CASSPGTGEYEQYF.

In its sample, this clonotype was seen a few times. V gene TRBV12-3 or TRBV12-4 combines with J gene TRBJ2-7; no firm D call. Trimming stripped 3 bases from V and 2 bases from J, with 8 bases between. The CDR3 runs to 13 residues. CDR3 DNA sequence: TGTGCCAGCAGTTTGAGTCAGACCTACGAGCAGTACTTC. Translation: CASSLSQTYEQYF.

This clonotype was seen many times. The genes are TRBV20-1 and TRBJ2-7; 8 bases match TRBD1. This CDR3 contains 13 residues. Germline CDR1 reads DFQATT; CDR2 reads SNEGSKA (reference sequence). The CDR3 sequence is CSPRDRRSYEQYF. DNA of the CDR3: TGCAGCCCTCGGGACAGGAGATCCTACGAGCAGTACTTC.

V gene TRBV20-1 combines with J gene TRBJ2-2; D not resolved. This CDR3 has 12 amino acids. Germline-derived CDR1 and CDR2 are DFQATT and SNEGSKA (reference sequence). V was trimmed by 2 bases and J by 4 bases, leaving 5 bases between them. In DNA, the CDR3 is TGCAGTGCTAGACGCGGCACCGGGGAGCTGTTTTTT. Translation: CSARRGTGELFF.